The sequence of this TCR beta chain was determined in a study of blood T cell repertoires in COVID-19. The CDR3 is made up of 13 amino acids. Germline CDR1 is LNHDA and CDR2 is SQIVND (reference sequence). Deletions cut 5 bases from V and 6 bases from J, with 11 bases between. Sequencing used immunoSEQ multiplex PCR; TCRdb keeps in-frame clones, though not all of them. In the table there are some 120,000 clones, around 88% of which are singletons. The sequence was collected from a man older than 75 with active or convalescent COVID-19. The sequenced sample was peripheral blood. The chain combines TRBV19 with TRBJ1-5; D may be TRBD1 (6 bases). The CDR3, as DNA: TGTGCCAGTAGTTACAGGGTCGGTCAGCCCCAGCATTTT. Translation gives CASSYRVGQPQHF. Using reference TRBV19 and TRBJ1-5 for the parts outside the CDR3, the full variable domain is DGGITQSPKYLFRKEGQNVTLSCEQNLNHDAMYWYRQDPGQGLRLIYYSQIVNDFQKGDIAEGYSVSREKKESFPLTVTSAQKNPTAFYLCASSYRVGQPQHFGDGTRLSIL.